Presented here are 14 T cell receptor beta chains from one specimen sequenced in a study of persistence of HIV-infected CD4 T cells. This was the immunoSEQ version 4 assay in survey mode. Sequenced by immunoSEQ multiplex PCR; TCRdb stores in-frame clones only, minus some. The data contain some 13,000 clones, about three fifths of them singletons. The stimulus was an HIV-1 Gag 15-mer peptide pool, around 1.1 ug/peptide/mL. Sorting of responding CD4+ T cells relied on upregulated CD40 ligand together with CD69. These receptors lack a known antigen. The sequenced sample was CD4+ T cells sorted from PBMCs after approximately 19-hour stimulation, obtained from a patient who received antiretroviral therapy. The receptors stem from an adult man with HIV who was CMV-seropositive.

This chain links TRBV7-3 with TRBJ2-6; D is perhaps TRBD1 (6 bases). Germline V lookup: CDR1 SGHTA, CDR2 FQGTGA. Between the trimmed V and J ends, which lost 5 bases and 6 bases, there was a span of 14 bases. This CDR3 spans 15 amino acids. The CDR3 DNA follows: TGTGCCAGCAGCATTACAGGGACCTCGGCCAACGTCCTGACTTTC. Translation gives CASSITGTSANVLTF.

This clone appeared a single time. The J gene is TRBJ1-5, the V gene TRBV2; D is unclear. Germline CDR1 SNHLY, CDR2 FYNNEI. V was cut by 3 bases and J by 0 bases, with 9 bases left in between. The CDR3 covers 15 residues. CDR3 nucleotide sequence: TGTGCCAGCAGTGAGGTAAGGGCTAGCAATCAGCCCCAGCATTTT. Amino acids: CASSEVRASNQPQHF.

This clone was seen a handful of times. The CDR3 protein is CASSLRLTGGTGELFF. In DNA, the CDR3 is TGTGCCAGCAGTTTAAGGCTAACCGGTGGGACCGGGGAGCTGTTTTTT. The V call is TRBV27, the J call TRBJ2-2; D remains unclear. V lost 2 bases and J lost 5, with 15 bases in between. Germline CDR1 MNHEY, CDR2 SMNVEV (reference sequence). This CDR3 contains 16 residues.

By frequency in the sample, this clone is medium-sized (0.01 to 0.1%). This rearrangement joins TRBV7-2 to TRBJ1-3; D uncertain. Trimming stripped 1 base from V and 0 bases from J, with 7 bases between. This CDR3 has 15 amino acids. Germline V gives CDR1 SGHTA, CDR2 FQGNSA. For the CDR3, the DNA is TGTGCCAGCAGCTTAGAGATTCTCTCTGGAAACACCATATATTTT. This gives the protein CASSLEILSGNTIYF. Filled out from reference TRBV7-2 and TRBJ1-3, the complete variable domain reads GAGVSQSPSNKVTEKGKDVELRCDPISGHTALYWYRQSLGQGLEFLIYFQGNSAPDKSGLPSDRFSAERTGGSVSTLTIQRTQQEDSAVYLCASSLEILSGNTIYFGEGSWLTVV.

The rearrangement joins TRBV5-6 to TRBJ1-1; 10 bases are a match to TRBD1. The CDR3 consists of 15 residues. J gave up 1 base and V 3 bases, and 3 bases lay outside the gene matches. Germline CDR1 is SGHDT and CDR2 is YYEEEE. The CDR3 protein is CASSWGQGQNTEAFF. CDR3 DNA sequence: TGTGCCAGCAGCTGGGGACAGGGGCAGAACACTGAAGCTTTCTTT.

This clone occurred once. J is TRBJ2-7 and V is TRBV10-3; 11 bases are shared with TRBD2. The germline CDR1 and CDR2 sequences are ENHRY and SYGVKD. The trim removed 6 bases at V and 2 bases at J, leaving 3 bases unmatched. The CDR3 extends over 14 amino acids. The CDR3 DNA reads TGTGCCATCAGACCACTAGCGGGAGCCTACGAGCAGTACTTC. It encodes CAIRPLAGAYEQYF.

The chain combines TRBV10-3 with TRBJ1-5; D unclear. The germline V gene encodes CDR1 ENHRY and CDR2 SYGVKD. This CDR3 has 13 amino acids. The V end was cut by 4 bases, the J end by 5 bases, with 9 bases between. The CDR3 DNA reads as TGTGCCATCAGTGGGAACACCGATCAGCCCCAGCATTTT. Translating gives CAISGNTDQPQHF.

Sample share makes this clone medium-sized (0.01 to 0.1%). The chain links TRBV28 to TRBJ1-2, with D unclear. Germline loops: CDR1 MDHEN, CDR2 SYDVKM. Trimming took off 6 bases at V and 3 bases at J, with 17 bases between the two ends. The CDR3 has 15 residues. The CDR3 sequence: CASRPHGAGDYGYTF. The CDR3 coding sequence is TGTGCCAGCAGACCCCACGGAGCGGGTGACTATGGCTACACCTTC.

CDR3 loop: CASSLVGAGTGELFF. DNA for the CDR3: TGCGCCAGCAGCTTGGTGGGGGCTGGGACCGGGGAGCTGTTTTTT. The chain couples TRBV5-1 to TRBJ2-2; TRBD1 is a possible D gene (6 bases). The CDR3 sequence is 15 residues long. CDR1 and CDR2 (germline): SGHRS, YFSETQ. Trimming pared 0 bases from V and 5 bases from J, leaving 11 bases between.

This clone was observed a single time. Other nucleotide sequences in the sample specify the same CDR3. This chain joins TRBV18 and TRBJ1-5; D is unclear. V lost 2 bases, J lost 0 bases, and 8 bases lay in between. Germline V CDR1 and CDR2: KGHSH, LQKENI. The CDR3 is 15 amino acids. The CDR3 loop is CASSPGGNSNQPQHF. CDR3 sequence (DNA): TGTGCCAGCTCACCAGGAGGGAATAGCAATCAGCCCCAGCATTTT.

The chain carries TRBV7-8 and TRBJ1-5; 8 bases are shared with TRBD1. This CDR3 has 16 amino acids. The V and J ends lost 4 bases and 1 base, in that order; junction bases with no gene match: 6. CDR1 SGHVS and CDR2 FQNEAQ come from the germline V gene. CDR3 amino acids: CASSSGTGWSNQPQHF. DNA for the CDR3: TGTGCCAGCAGCTCCGGGACAGGTTGGAGCAATCAGCCCCAGCATTTT.

The CDR3 DNA reads TGTGCCAGTACCGCTGAACCACGACGGCCCCAGCATTTT. This gives the protein CASTAEPRRPQHF. V gene TRBV19 combines with J gene TRBJ1-5; D ambiguous. CDR1 and CDR2 from the germline V gene are LNHDA and SQIVND (reference sequence). CDR3 length equals 13 residues. The ends were cut back, 7 bases at V and 9 bases at J, with 16 bases in the middle.

This clone was picked up a small number of times. This chain links TRBV5-1 with TRBJ1-2, with D possibly TRBD1 on 5 matching bases. The CDR3 runs 11 residues. CDR1 and CDR2 from the germline V gene are SGHRS and YFSETQ. The ends were cut back, 4 bases at V and 11 bases at J, with 12 bases in the middle. CDR3 sequence reads: CASSGYDRYTF. The CDR3 nucleotides read TGCGCCAGCAGCGGATACGACAGATACACCTTC.

This chain connects TRBV30 to TRBJ1-2; D unclear. The CDR3 runs to 12 residues. Germline lookup yields CDR1 GTSNPN and CDR2 SVGIG (reference sequence). V dropped 1 base and J dropped 4 bases, with 7 bases sitting between them. In nucleotides, the CDR3 is TGTGCCTGGAGTGGAGGTACCTATGGCTACACCTTC. It translates to CAWSGGTYGYTF.